A selection of T cell receptor beta chains follows, all from one sample in a study of blood T cell repertoires in COVID-19. Some clones are missing from TCRdb's copy, which holds only in-frame ones; the method was immunoSEQ multiplex PCR. The table includes over 300,000 clones, around 88% detected once. Input material: peripheral blood. The source is a woman aged 50 to 60 with acute or convalescent COVID-19. The CDR3 runs from the conserved cysteine through the conserved F or W.

v_call	cdr3_length	j_call	cdr3_aa
TRBV28	16	TRBJ2-5	CASSLWGTGDQETQYF
TRBV4-2	12	TRBJ2-1	CASSQDRNEQFF
TRBV14	14	TRBJ2-7	CASSFGLAGGEQYF
TRBV7-2	15	TRBJ2-1	CASSLEATVYNEQFF
TRBV5-4	15	TRBJ2-5	CASSPWGQGEETQYF
TRBV18	16	TRBJ1-5	CASSPTGVHSNQPQHF
TRBV9	15	TRBJ1-1	CASSVGGGWTTEAFF
TRBV27	15	TRBJ2-1	CASSFLAGAYNEQFF
TRBV6-1	16	TRBJ1-5	CASSELETGGHQPQHF
TRBV7-2	16	TRBJ1-5	CASSLTGGWGNQPQHF
TRBV9	13	TRBJ2-7	CASSVGSAYEQYF
TRBV7-9	14	TRBJ2-7	CASSPRTQSYEQYF
TRBV5-1	13	TRBJ2-1	CASRPSGAYEQFF
TRBV3-1/TRBV3-2	21	TRBJ2-4	CASRVQETRHLAGYPKNIQYF
TRBV2	14	TRBJ2-1	CATRWGTGDNEQFF
TRBV28	13	TRBJ1-6	CASIEDYNSPLHF
TRBV27	16	TRBJ2-3	CAWDKRELLRTDTQYF
TRBV7-3	16	TRBJ2-2	CASSLAGAENTGELFF
TRBV5-1	13	TRBJ2-5	CASSLDTPGTQYF
TRBV7-3	13	TRBJ2-2	CASSIQGTGELFF
TRBV7-8	15	TRBJ2-7	CASSLGLTGGYEQYF
TRBV20-1	11	TRBJ1-2	CSASTDYGYTF
TRBV7-9	15	TRBJ2-3	CASSSGTRFADTQYF
TRBV30	15	TRBJ2-3	CAGFPTSSFTDTQYF
TRBV10-2	15	TRBJ2-7	CASSDQREGSREQYF
TRBV5-1	18	TRBJ1-1	CASSLGVGSGSLSTEAFF
TRBV24-1	15	TRBJ2-3	CATSDPGSPGDTQYF
TRBV27	14	TRBJ2-2	CASSRTSGTGELFF
TRBV6-2/TRBV6-3	18	TRBJ1-6	CASSYSARTGAIGSPLHF
TRBV9	15	TRBJ1-4	CASSNDRAANEKLFF
TRBV27	14	TRBJ2-3	CASSWGLTTDTQYF
TRBV6-1	17	TRBJ1-5	CASSERQRSKGNQPQHF
TRBV30	13	TRBJ2-7	CASLYGDRARLYF
TRBV29-1	13	TRBJ2-1	CSVVTGGVNEQFF
TRBV5-1	14	TRBJ1-1	CASSPTGMNTEAFF
TRBV19	14	TRBJ2-3	CASRSGQGPGTQYF
TRBV18	16	TRBJ2-2	CASSPRTGGDTGELFF
TRBV5-1	12	TRBJ1-2	CASSGTGTGYTF
TRBV10-3	13	TRBJ2-7	CAISSGQGNEQYF
TRBV19	12	TRBJ1-2	CASSNRRYGYTF
TRBV7-2	17	TRBJ2-6	CASSFTFWGDGANVLTF
TRBV6-5	12	TRBJ1-2	CASGRRDYGYTF
TRBV6-4	13	TRBJ1-6	CASRTDRFSPLHF
TRBV5-1	15	TRBJ1-6	CASSLSSFVNSPLHF
TRBV7-8	14	TRBJ2-7	CASSRRDRIREQYF
TRBV7-3	15	TRBJ2-1	CASSLTSGNYNEQFF
TRBV28	16	TRBJ1-5	CASSPTRQSGNQPQHF
TRBV28	15	TRBJ2-6	CASRPTTSGANVLTF
TRBV28	14	TRBJ2-1	CASNSGRAYNEQFF